In its sample, the clone carrying this TCR beta chain was seen a few times. Its antigen is undetermined. Total RNA was isolated from each sample in quantities of at least 5 micrograms. The data are from a study of blood T cells in healthy people across ages. As for the study in general: Template switching captured about one barcoded beta molecule per two T cells. Points from the study as a whole: Naive T cell percentage showed a strong correlation with the diversity of TCR beta.

The second PCR ran about 6 to 11 cycles with a sample-barcoded 5' primer and J-beta primers. Carrying 12 random nucleotides, a template-switch adaptor labeled each individual cDNA molecule. TCRdb re-analysed the 5' RACE reads in MiXCR, keeping a single row per CDR3 protein. The sample consists of 920,000 or so distinct CDR3 sequences, over 35% of them appearing once. Source material: blood. This sequence originates from a woman aged 60-75 years in good health.

The CDR3 nucleotides are TGTGCCAGCAGTGCACCCGACAGCCTCTCCTACGAGCAGTACTTC. This translates into CASSAPDSLSYEQYF. V is TRBV12-3 or TRBV12-4 and J is TRBJ2-7; TRBD1 might be the D (5 bases). V lost 5 bases and J 0 bases, leaving 14 bases between the germline ends. This CDR3 has 15 residues.